This T cell receptor (beta chain) originates from a study of T-cell memory formation after mild COVID-19. This clonotype was counted many times. Germline V gives CDR1 SGHTA, CDR2 FQGNSA. V lost 5 bases and J lost 14; bases outside the gene matches: 4. The CDR3 runs to 11 residues. A single record per CDR3 protein comes from TCRdb applying MiXCR to the 5' RACE reads. The sample lists 150,000 to 200,000 distinct CDR3 sequences, roughly 31% seen once, with around 13% in the top ten. V is TRBV7-2 and J is TRBJ2-5; 11 bases match TRBD1. This sequence was found in an adult woman who had mild COVID-19 (a few samples of this study predate the infection). Cell type and time point are not known. The source material was PBMCs or a T cell subset sorted from them (not recorded which). The CDR3 bases are TGTGCCAGCAGCCCAGGACAGGGGGCATACTTC. Encoded protein: CASSPGQGAYF.